One sample yielded the 16 T cell receptor beta chains listed below, sequenced in a study of cytomegalovirus exposure and HLA in healthy donors. PCR primers comprised 60 Vbeta and 13 Jbeta primers. Data came from immunoSEQ multiplex PCR; TCRdb stores just in-frame clones and leaves some out. This table holds around 100,000 clones, about four fifths found once. Sequences were obtained from PBMCs. All receptors derive from a woman under 30 in good health and CMV-seropositive.

This chain links TRBV27 with TRBJ2-1, with 8 positions matching TRBD2. Per the germline V gene, CDR1 is MNHEY and CDR2 is SMNVEV (reference sequence). Trimming removed 2 bases from V and 0 bases from J; junction bases left unmatched: 3. This CDR3 has 16 amino acids. In nucleotides, the CDR3 is TGTGCCAGCAGTTTACACGGGACTAGCTCCTACAATGAGCAGTTCTTC. It is translated as CASSLHGTSSYNEQFF.

The chain couples TRBV19 to TRBJ1-1; D call uncertain. The germline gives CDR1 LNHDA, CDR2 SQIVND (reference sequence). The CDR3 runs 13 residues. The ends were cut back, 6 bases at V and 0 bases at J, with 8 bases in the middle. The CDR3 DNA reads as TGTGCCAGTAGACTACAAGTGAACACTGAAGCTTTCTTT. This codes for CASRLQVNTEAFF.

V and J are TRBV15 and TRBJ1-5, with a weak D call TRBD1 (6 bases). V was cut by 8 bases and J by 10 bases, with 18 bases left in between. The CDR3 is made up of 13 amino acids. Per the germline V gene, CDR1 is LNHNV and CDR2 is YYDKDF (reference sequence). The CDR3 region has the DNA TGTGCCACCTCGAGGGGGAGCCGTAATCCCCAGCATTTT. Translating it yields CATSRGSRNPQHF.

V and J are TRBV14 and TRBJ2-2; TRBD2 agrees at 9 bases. The V segment lost 4 bases and the J segment 6 bases; nucleotides outside the gene matches: 9. The CDR3 is 16 amino acids. CDR1 SGHDN and CDR2 FVKESK come from the germline V gene. The CDR3 is CASSPTGTSNPGELFF. Here the CDR3 DNA reads TGTGCCAGCAGCCCCACTGGGACTAGCAATCCCGGGGAGCTGTTTTTT.

The chain links TRBV6-6 to TRBJ1-1; D is perhaps TRBD1 (5 bases). Per germline, CDR1 MNHNY and CDR2 SVGAGI (reference sequence). CDR3 length: 14 residues. The V end was cut by 2 bases, the J end by 4 bases, with 11 bases between. Written as DNA, the CDR3 is TGTGCCAGCAGTTACGCCAGGGCGGCCACTGAAGCTTTCTTT. This translates into CASSYARAATEAFF.

V and J are TRBV27 and TRBJ1-2; TRBD1 might be the D (5 bases). The CDR3 is made up of 17 amino acids. The V gene's germline CDR1 is MNHEY and CDR2 SMNVEV (reference sequence). The V end was cut by 2 bases, the J end by 8 bases, with 24 bases between. CDR3 amino acids: CASSLGVGREGRAGYTF. The CDR3 nucleotides read TGTGCCAGCAGTTTAGGGGTAGGCAGGGAAGGTCGGGCCGGCTACACCTTC.

On this clone: At one of its ends the junction is not consistent with the germline gene, which may arise from a read error. The chain uses TRBV7-9 and TRBJ2-7, with TRBD2 matching 7 bases. Germline CDR1 and CDR2: SEHNR and FQNEAQ (reference sequence). The CDR3 runs 14 residues. In DNA, the CDR3 is TGTTCCAGCAGCCCTTTCCGACTAGCACACGAGCAGTACTTC. Translating gives CSSSPFRLAHEQYF.

The V and J genes are TRBV5-6 and TRBJ1-2; possible D gene TRBD1, 6 bases. The CDR3 consists of 15 residues. CDR1 and CDR2 from the germline V gene are SGHDT and YYEEEE. The germline V and J ends were trimmed by 1 base and 5 bases, with 15 bases remaining between them. The CDR3 loop is CASSLPAGADYGYTF. DNA of the CDR3: TGTGCCAGCAGCTTGCCGGCAGGGGCGGATTATGGCTACACCTTC.

The chain combines TRBV4-2 with TRBJ2-7; 9 bases fit TRBD2. V lost 2 bases and J lost 3; bases outside the gene matches: 8. Looked up from germline, CDR1 is LGHNA and CDR2 is YNFKEQ. The CDR3 extends over 16 amino acids. CDR3 coding DNA: TGTGCCAGCAGCCAACCCCGAGCTAGCGGGGTCTACGAGCAGTACTTC. It specifies CASSQPRASGVYEQYF.

The J gene is TRBJ1-2, the V gene TRBV27; maybe TRBD1 (6 bases). This CDR3 has 14 amino acids. Trimming removed 5 bases from V and 7 bases from J, with 17 bases in between. Germline V CDR1 and CDR2: MNHEY, SMNVEV (reference sequence). The CDR3 DNA is TGTGCCAGCAGTAGCGGGGGGCCGAGTGGTGGCTACACCTTC. Encoded protein: CASSSGGPSGGYTF.

CDR3 amino acids: CASSQEGHLYEQYF. The CDR3 nucleotides read TGTGCCAGCAGCCAAGAGGGACACCTTTACGAGCAGTACTTC. J is TRBJ2-7 and V is TRBV4-2; perhaps TRBD1 as D (6 bases). CDR3 size: 14 residues. Germline V lookup: CDR1 LGHNA, CDR2 YNFKEQ. V was trimmed by 0 bases and J by 4 bases, leaving 10 bases between them.

The rearrangement joins TRBV6-5 to TRBJ2-1; a weak D match, TRBD2 (6 bases). CDR3 length: 13 residues. Germline CDR1 MNHEY, CDR2 SVGAGI. The V end lost 7 bases, the J end lost 6 bases, and 13 bases lay between the germline ends. For the CDR3, the DNA is TGTGCCAGCAAGGCTGGAGGGAGCAATGAGCAGTTCTTC. Amino acid sequence: CASKAGGSNEQFF.

The V and J genes are TRBV4-1 and TRBJ2-4, with TRBD2 matching 14 bases. The CDR3 covers 18 residues. The germline V gene encodes CDR1 MGHRA and CDR2 YSYEKL. The ends lost 1 base at V and 2 bases at J; junction bases unmatched: 4. The CDR3 reads CASSQGRTSGRSKNIQYF. In DNA, the CDR3 is TGCGCCAGCAGCCAAGGCCGGACTAGCGGGAGGTCCAAAAACATTCAGTACTTC.

The chain employs TRBV21-1 and TRBJ2-7; the D call of TRBD2 is as the table states it, not checked on the DNA. TRBV21-1 is labeled a pseudogene. This CDR3 spans 13 amino acids. The CDR3 coding sequence is TGTGCCAGCAGCAAAGGATCGGGGTACGAGCAGTACTTC. Translating gives CASSKGSGYEQYF.

The chain recombines TRBV25-1 with TRBJ1-2; unclear D gene. From germline, CDR1 is MGHDK and CDR2 SYGVNS. This CDR3 is built from 14 residues. V dropped 1 base and J dropped 3 bases, with 9 bases sitting between them. The CDR3 DNA sequence: TGTGCCAGCAGTGAATCCCCTACCTACTATGGCTACACCTTC. Its protein is CASSESPTYYGYTF.

This rearrangement joins TRBV25-1 to TRBJ1-2, with 7 bases aligning to TRBD1. Per germline, CDR1 MGHDK and CDR2 SYGVNS. This CDR3 contains 15 residues. With V trimmed by 5 bases and J by 0 bases, 6 bases remained unmatched. CDR3 coding DNA: TGTGCCAGCAGTAAAGGGACAGCCTCTAACTATGGCTACACCTTC. Translation gives CASSKGTASNYGYTF.